Listed below are T cell receptor beta chains from one sample, sequenced in a study of cytomegalovirus exposure and HLA in healthy donors. TCRdb's copy holds only in-frame clones and misses some; the assay was immunoSEQ multiplex PCR. The table records under 200,000 clones, about four fifths of them present only once. The sequencing input was PBMCs. These TCRs come from a woman aged 25 to 45 in good health and CMV-seropositive. The CDR3 runs from the conserved cysteine through the conserved F or W. D genes are given only for firm matches. Clone size appears in some rows only: once, few, many, or a class for an expanded clone.

TRBV5-4	TRBJ2-3	TRBD2	18	-	TGTGCCAGCAGCCCGGGGAGCGGGAGGTTAAAGGGAACAGATACGCAGTATTTT	CASSPGSGRLKGTDTQYF
TRBV5-1	TRBJ2-3	TRBD2	15	-	TGCGCCAGCAAACCTAGCGGGAGGGGGCCAGATACGCAGTATTTT	CASKPSGRGPDTQYF
TRBV28	TRBJ2-2	-	11	few	TGTGCCACTATAAACACCGGGGAGCTGTTTTTT	CATINTGELFF
TRBV6-1	TRBJ2-1	TRBD2	15	few	TGTGCCAGCAGTCCGACTAGCGGGGGTTACAATGAGCAGTTCTTC	CASSPTSGGYNEQFF
TRBV15	TRBJ1-4	-	15	-	TGTGCCACCAGCAGGGCCATTGCAACTAATGAAAAACTGTTTTTT	CATSRAIATNEKLFF
TRBV6-5	TRBJ1-3	-	15	once	TGTGCCAGCAGTTATGGGGGCGGTGCGGGAAACACCATATATTTT	CASSYGGGAGNTIYF
TRBV5-1	TRBJ2-3	TRBD2	22	-	TGCGCCAGCACCATGAAAAGACTCAGGACTAGAGGGCTCCTTTTAAACACAGATACGCAGTATTTT	CASTMKRLRTRGLLLNTDTQYF
TRBV6-5	TRBJ1-2	-	13	few	TGTGCCAGCAGCAAGGCGGGGCTGGGTGGCTACACCTTC	CASSKAGLGGYTF
TRBV21-1	TRBJ1-3	-	17	few	TGTGCCAGCAGCAAAAGGGAGGGGGGTTACTCTGGAAACACCATATATTTT	CASSKREGGYSGNTIYF
TRBV2	TRBJ2-7	-	15	-	TGTGCCAGCCATTCTCGGGTCCTAAGCTCCTACGAGCAGTACTTC	CASHSRVLSSYEQYF
TRBV5-4	TRBJ2-3	TRBD1	15	-	TGTGCCAGCAGCTCTGAGGGGACAGGGACAGATACGCAGTATTTT	CASSSEGTGTDTQYF
TRBV6-6	TRBJ2-1	TRBD2	15	-	TGTGCCAGCAGCCCGGCTAGCGGGGGGGCCCGTGAGCAGTTCTTC	CASSPASGGAREQFF
TRBV6-1	TRBJ1-2	TRBD1	14	-	TGTGCCAGCAGCTACAGGGGGCTGTTTGATGGCTACACCTTC	CASSYRGLFDGYTF
TRBV7-3	TRBJ2-6	-	17	many	TGTGCCAGCAGCCTTGAGGAGAGCCTCTCTGGGGCCAACGTCCTGACTTTC	CASSLEESLSGANVLTF
TRBV6-1	TRBJ1-2	TRBD1	13	-	TGTGCCAGCAGCCGGGACAGGGGACCGGGCTACACCTTC	CASSRDRGPGYTF
TRBV5-8	TRBJ2-3	-	12	-	TGTGCCAGCAGCCCACTTCGCGATACGCAGTATTTT	CASSPLRDTQYF
TRBV4-1	TRBJ2-7	TRBD1	15	-	TGCGCCAGCAGCCTGGGACAGGGAGTAGTCTACGAGCAGTACTTC	CASSLGQGVVYEQYF
TRBV5-8	TRBJ1-5	-	16	-	TGTGCCAGCAGCTCCCTGACTTCCGGGTGGAATCAGCCCCAGCATTTT	CASSSLTSGWNQPQHF
TRBV7-8	TRBJ2-2	-	13	few	TGTGCCAGCAGCTTCCAGGGTATCGGGGAGCTGTTTTTT	CASSFQGIGELFF
TRBV10-3	TRBJ1-2	TRBD1	16	few	TGTGCCATCAGTGAGACGGCAGGGGGGACTAACTATGGCTACACCTTC	CAISETAGGTNYGYTF
TRBV7-2	TRBJ2-5	-	13	-	TGTGCCAGCAGCTTAGAGTTAGCGGAGACCCAGTACTTC	CASSLELAETQYF
TRBV11-2	TRBJ2-5	TRBD1	15	-	TGTGCCAGCAGCCCCGGACAGGCAGAGAAGGAGACCCAGTACTTC	CASSPGQAEKETQYF
TRBV27	TRBJ1-1	-	20	-	TGTGCCAGCAGTTTTCGGGGGGCTCCTATAACCGGGGGTCGGGACACTGAAGCTTTCTTT	CASSFRGAPITGGRDTEAFF
TRBV11-3	TRBJ2-7	TRBD1	14	-	TGTGCCAGCAGCTCGGGACAGGGTTCGAGAGAGCAGTACTTC	CASSSGQGSREQYF
TRBV5-1	TRBJ2-2	-	15	-	TGCGCCAGCAGCTTGGATTGGGGGAGGACCGGGGAGCTGTTTTTT	CASSLDWGRTGELFF
TRBV27	TRBJ2-5	-	12	-	TGTGCCAGCGGAAAGAGGGAGGAGACCCAGTACTTC	CASGKREETQYF
TRBV19	TRBJ2-2	-	12	-	TGTGCCAGTAGTGCGGCCACCGGGGAGCTGTTTTTT	CASSAATGELFF
TRBV4-2	TRBJ1-4	-	14	-	TGTGCCAGCAGCCAAGACACGGGTGCCTTAAGACTGTTTTTT	CASSQDTGALRLFF
TRBV27	TRBJ2-1	TRBD2	15	-	TGTGCCAGCAGTAGCGGGAGAGGCGGCTACAATGAGCAGTTCTTC	CASSSGRGGYNEQFF
TRBV2	TRBJ1-1	-	16	-	TGTGCCAGCAGTGAAGCTCATCCCAGGCGGAACACTGAAGCTTTCTTT	CASSEAHPRRNTEAFF
TRBV5-1	TRBJ1-6	-	14	-	TGCGCCAGCAGCCAAAACCGGGGTAATTCACCCCTCCACTTT	CASSQNRGNSPLHF
TRBV9	TRBJ1-5	TRBD1	15	-	TGTGCCAGCAGCGCTCCCAAAGACAGGGGCCTGCCCCAGCATTTT	CASSAPKDRGLPQHF
TRBV4-1	TRBJ1-1	TRBD1	14	-	TGCGCCAGCAGCCAACCCGGGACAGGGACTGAAGCTTTCTTT	CASSQPGTGTEAFF
TRBV7-2	TRBJ2-7	TRBD1	14	once	TGTGCCAGCAGCTTCGGGACAGGGGTCTACGAGCAGTACTTC	CASSFGTGVYEQYF
TRBV5-6	TRBJ2-3	-	16	-	TGTGCCAGCAGCTTCTTGGGCGGGGCGGGCACAGATACGCAGTATTTT	CASSFLGGAGTDTQYF
TRBV29-1	TRBJ2-6	-	16	-	TGCAGCGCAGCGACAGGAGTTTTGTCTGGGGCCAACGTCCTGACTTTC	CSAATGVLSGANVLTF
TRBV2	TRBJ1-1	-	11	-	TGTGCCAGCAGGGGCGGAGGTGAAGCTTTCTTT	CASRGGGEAFF
TRBV19	TRBJ2-7	TRBD1	14	-	TGTGCCAGTAGCAACCGGGACAGGGCCTACGAGCAGTACTTC	CASSNRDRAYEQYF
TRBV11-1	TRBJ1-2	TRBD1	13	-	TGTGCCAGCAGCTTACCACCGGACAGGACCTACACCTTC	CASSLPPDRTYTF
TRBV6-6	TRBJ2-7	TRBD2	16	-	TGTGCCAGCAGTTACTCGAGAGGACTAGCATCCTACGAGCAGTACTTC	CASSYSRGLASYEQYF
TRBV11-1	TRBJ2-2	TRBD1	14	once	TGTGCCAGCTCGGACAGGAATCTAGGCGGGGAGCTGTTTTTT	CASSDRNLGGELFF
TRBV19	TRBJ1-5	-	14	once	TGTGCCTCGCAGGAACGGGATAGCAATCAGCCCCAGCATTTT	CASQERDSNQPQHF
TRBV7-3	TRBJ2-2	-	16	-	TGTGCCAGCAGCCTCCGGCCTAGCGAAGTCACCGGGGAGCTGTTTTTT	CASSLRPSEVTGELFF
TRBV6-5	TRBJ1-2	-	15	-	-	CASSSGQGGIYGYTF
TRBV27	TRBJ2-2	TRBD2	15	-	TGTGCCAGCAGTTTACCGGGGGGGCCTGGCGGGGAGCTGTTTTTT	CASSLPGGPGGELFF
TRBV6-6	TRBJ2-5	TRBD1	15	-	TGTGCCAGCAGACCGTTAGTGGACAGGAGTGAGACCCAGTACTTC	CASRPLVDRSETQYF
TRBV6-6	TRBJ2-7	-	11	-	TGTGCCAGCAGCCCCGCCTACGAGCAGTACTTC	CASSPAYEQYF
TRBV5-1	TRBJ1-1	-	13	-	TGCGCCAGCAGCTTGCGTCCTAACACTGAAGCTTTCTTT	CASSLRPNTEAFF
TRBV25-1	TRBJ2-7	-	15	-	TGTGCCAGCACGGGGGGCGGGACAGGAAGCTACGAGCAGTACTTC	CASTGGGTGSYEQYF
TRBV27	TRBJ2-7	-	13	-	TGTGCCAGCGGGGGGTCGTTATACTACGAGCAGTACTTC	CASGGSLYYEQYF
TRBV6-1	TRBJ2-7	-	14	-	TGTGCCAGCAGGAATCTACAGGGTCGCCTCGAGCAGTACTTC	CASRNLQGRLEQYF
TRBV27	TRBJ2-7	TRBD2	14	-	TGTGCCAGCAGTGCTAGCGGGGGAAGCTACGAGCAGTACTTC	CASSASGGSYEQYF
TRBV5-1	TRBJ2-7	-	13	-	TGCGCCAGCAGCCGCTGCAGATCATGCGAGCAGTACTTC	CASSRCRSCEQYF
TRBV7-2	TRBJ2-7	-	11	-	TGTGCCAGCGCGGCTGACTACGAGCAGTACTTC	CASAADYEQYF
TRBV7-9	TRBJ2-3	TRBD1	15	-	TGTGCCAGCAGCCGAGGAGACAGGGCGGCAGATACGCAGTATTTT	CASSRGDRAADTQYF
TRBV7-9	TRBJ1-2	TRBD1	14	-	TGTGCCAGCCATGGACAGGGGGGGGTCTATGGCTACACCTTC	CASHGQGGVYGYTF
TRBV28	TRBJ2-7	TRBD1	15	once	TGTGCCAGCAGTTTAGTCGGGACAGGGTCCTACGAGCAGTACTTC	CASSLVGTGSYEQYF
TRBV2	TRBJ1-2	-	12	-	TGTGCCAGCTCCTTTGACGGGAATGGCTACACCTTC	CASSFDGNGYTF